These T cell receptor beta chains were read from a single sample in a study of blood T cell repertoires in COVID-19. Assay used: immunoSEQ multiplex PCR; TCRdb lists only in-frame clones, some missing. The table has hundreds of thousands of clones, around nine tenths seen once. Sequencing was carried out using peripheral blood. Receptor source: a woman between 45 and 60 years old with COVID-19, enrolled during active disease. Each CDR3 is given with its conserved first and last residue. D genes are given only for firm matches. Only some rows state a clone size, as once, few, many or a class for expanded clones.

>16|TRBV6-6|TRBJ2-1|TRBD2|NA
TGTGCCAGCAGTCCGCCGGCTAGCGGGGGGGTGAATGAGCAGTTCTTC
CASSPPASGGVNEQFF
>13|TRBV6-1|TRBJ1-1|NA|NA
TGTGCCAGCAGTGAACCTGGAGTGACTGAAGCTTTCTTT
CASSEPGVTEAFF
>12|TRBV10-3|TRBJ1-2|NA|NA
TGTGCCATCAGTGACGTTAACTATGGCTACACCTTC
CAISDVNYGYTF
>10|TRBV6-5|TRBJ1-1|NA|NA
TGTGCCACGACCGCCGCCGGGGCTTTCTTT
CATTAAGAFF
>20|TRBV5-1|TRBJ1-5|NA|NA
TGCGCCAGCAGATCCCCCGGCGGGGGGCGTAGGAGATATAGCAATCAGCCCCAGCATTTT
CASRSPGGGRRRYSNQPQHF
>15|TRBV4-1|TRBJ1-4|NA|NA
TGCGCCAGCAGCCAAGATTTGAGGACTAATGAAAAACTGTTTTTT
CASSQDLRTNEKLFF
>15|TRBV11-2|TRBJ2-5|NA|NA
TGTGCCAGCAGCGCCAGAGCTAGGGGGGGAGAGACCCAGTACTTC
CASSARARGGETQYF
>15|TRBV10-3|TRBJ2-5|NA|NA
TGTGCCATCAGTGAGACTAGCGAGGGGGGTGGGGCCCAGTACTTC
CAISETSEGGGAQYF
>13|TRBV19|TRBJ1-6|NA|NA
TGTGCCAGTACCCGAACGGGGGATTCACCCCTCCACTTT
CASTRTGDSPLHF
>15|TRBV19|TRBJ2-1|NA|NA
TGTGCCAGTAGTATCGGAGCAAGCTCCTACAATGAGCAGTTCTTC
CASSIGASSYNEQFF
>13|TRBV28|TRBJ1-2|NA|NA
TGTGCCAGCAGTTTAGGGAGGGGAGGGAGCTACACCTTC
CASSLGRGGSYTF
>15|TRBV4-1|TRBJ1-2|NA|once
TGCGCCAGCAGCCAACGGGGGGGGGATATTGGCGGCTACACCTTC
CASSQRGGDIGGYTF